A selection of T cell receptor beta chains follows, all from one sample in a study of shared clonotypes between healthy human individuals. Assay: immunoSEQ multiplex PCR; the TCRdb copy retains only in-frame clones and omits some. The sample has approximately 1.9 million clones, around 93% seen once. Sequencing was done on a sample of naive CD8+ T cells from PBMCs. These receptors were taken from a man between 18 and 29 years old in good health. Some clones in this sample may be carry-over from other donors' samples. Both conserved end residues are part of each CDR3. A D gene is named only where the DNA matches it firmly. Some rows have no size entry. The others give once, few or many, or a class for an expanded clone.

-,TRBV28,TRBJ2-1,TRBD2,CASSFPTFTSEPSYNEQFF,TGTGCCAGCAGTTTCCCTACCTTCACTAGCGAACCCTCCTACAATGAGCAGTTCTTC
-,TRBV11-2,TRBJ2-7,-,CASTDPRTYEQYF,TGTGCCAGCACTGACCCCCGGACCTACGAGCAGTACTTC
-,TRBV7-2,TRBJ2-1,-,CASSLGGGANEQFF,TGTGCCAGCAGCTTAGGGGGCGGCGCTAATGAGCAGTTCTTC
-,TRBV28,TRBJ1-5,-,CASRWGYSNQPQHF,TGTGCCAGCCGTTGGGGGTATAGCAATCAGCCCCAGCATTTT
-,TRBV29-1,TRBJ1-1,-,CSSVQRGVENTEAFF,TGCAGCTCGGTACAACGGGGGGTCGAGAACACTGAAGCTTTCTTT
-,TRBV4-1,TRBJ2-1,-,CASSHRAGLVHNEQFF,TGCGCCAGCAGCCATCGGGCAGGGTTGGTGCACAATGAGCAGTTCTTC
-,TRBV6-1,TRBJ2-5,-,CASSVGGWDSYLQETQYF,TGTGCCAGCAGTGTTGGCGGCTGGGACTCCTACCTCCAAGAGACCCAGTACTTC
once,TRBV19,TRBJ1-4,TRBD1,CASRTGDLTNEKLFF,TGTGCCAGTAGAACAGGGGACCTGACTAATGAAAAACTGTTTTTT
-,TRBV12-2,TRBJ1-2,-,CARGYMARTF,TGTGCAAGGGGCTATATGGCTAGGACCTTC
-,TRBV28,TRBJ2-5,TRBD1,CASSFPTRGDRGRKTQYF,TGTGCCAGCAGTTTTCCGACGCGGGGGGACAGGGGGCGAAAGACCCAGTACTTC
many,TRBV19,TRBJ1-1,-,CASSIGNTEAFF,TGTGCCAGTAGTATAGGGAACACTGAAGCTTTCTTT
-,TRBV4-1,TRBJ2-7,TRBD2,CASRGLGGPGEQYF,TGCGCCAGCAGGGGTCTGGGAGGGCCGGGTGAGCAGTACTTC
-,TRBV27,TRBJ1-2,-,CASSPSNRDRDGYTF,TGTGCCAGCAGTCCCTCCAACCGGGACCGGGATGGCTACACCTTC
-,TRBV4-1,TRBJ2-1,TRBD2,CASSKGLAGEGYRYEQFF,TGCGCCAGCAGCAAGGGACTAGCGGGAGAAGGTTACCGGTATGAGCAGTTCTTC
-,TRBV4-2,TRBJ1-1,-,CASSQGEGSSEAFF,TGTGCCAGCAGCCAAGGGGAAGGGAGTTCTGAAGCTTTCTTT
-,TRBV19,TRBJ2-7,TRBD1,CASSRRDREDEQYF,TGTGCCAGTAGCCGCCGGGACAGGGAGGACGAGCAGTACTTC
-,TRBV10-3,TRBJ2-1,-,CAISEGLSTYNEQFF,TGTGCCATCAGTGAGGGCCTATCTACGTACAATGAGCAGTTCTTC
few,TRBV7-9,TRBJ2-7,TRBD1,CASSWRTGAPSEQYF,TGTGCCAGCAGCTGGCGGACAGGGGCTCCCTCCGAGCAGTACTTC
-,TRBV6-6,TRBJ2-4,-,CASSYGGLGIQYF,TGTGCCAGCAGTTACGGGGGTTTAGGTATTCAGTACTTC
-,TRBV9,TRBJ1-2,-,CASSVGTTANYGYTF,TGTGCCAGCAGCGTAGGGACAACAGCTAACTATGGCTACACCTTC
-,TRBV27,TRBJ1-1,-,CASSFGRTNTEAFF,TGTGCCAGCAGTTTCGGCCGGACGAACACTGAAGCTTTCTTT
-,TRBV10-1,TRBJ2-1,-,CASSESTNEQFF,TGCGCCAGCAGTGAGTCGACGAATGAGCAGTTCTTC
-,TRBV25-1,TRBJ1-1,-,CASSDTGSGAEAFF,TGTGCCAGCAGTGACACAGGGTCGGGCGCTGAAGCTTTCTTT
once,TRBV11-2,TRBJ2-3,-,CASSLVGARTVTDTQYF,TGTGCCAGCAGCTTAGTGGGGGCCAGGACCGTCACAGATACGCAGTATTTT
-,TRBV9,TRBJ2-7,TRBD1,CASSVGPSMTGSYEQYF,TGTGCCAGCAGCGTAGGCCCTTCGATGACAGGGAGCTACGAGCAGTACTTC
once,TRBV27,TRBJ2-7,TRBD2,CASSFMAGDHYEQYF,TGTGCCAGCAGTTTTATGGCGGGAGATCACTACGAGCAGTACTTC
once,TRBV5-1,TRBJ2-1,TRBD1,CASSQDRGPYNEQFF,TGCGCCAGCAGCCAGGACAGGGGCCCCTACAATGAGCAGTTCTTC
-,TRBV7-9,TRBJ1-1,-,CASSTGLGAFF,TGTGCCAGCAGCACCGGGCTGGGAGCTTTCTTT
-,TRBV9,TRBJ2-7,-,CASSVGIGFNEQYF,TGTGCCAGCAGCGTAGGAATAGGGTTCAACGAGCAGTACTTC
-,TRBV18,TRBJ2-5,TRBD2,CASSPYSGIEQETQYF,TGTGCCAGCTCACCCTATAGCGGGATAGAGCAAGAGACCCAGTACTTC
-,TRBV4-3,TRBJ2-7,TRBD1,CASSQRAQGQAYEQYF,TGCGCCAGCAGCCAGAGGGCCCAGGGACAGGCCTACGAGCAGTACTTC
-,TRBV4-3,TRBJ1-2,-,CASSQDGSYGYTF,TGCGCCAGCAGCCAAGATGGGAGCTATGGCTACACCTTC
-,TRBV7-2,TRBJ2-1,-,CASSSRYWDEQFF,TGTGCCAGCAGCTCCCGTTATTGGGATGAGCAGTTCTTC
-,TRBV10-3,TRBJ1-2,TRBD1,CAVGTELGGYTF,TGTGCCGTCGGGACAGAATTAGGCGGCTACACCTTC
-,TRBV11-2,TRBJ2-1,-,CASSRIGLDNEQFF,TGTGCCAGCAGCAGGATAGGCTTGGACAATGAGCAGTTCTTC
-,TRBV28,TRBJ2-1,TRBD2,CASSTRDLDSGTNYNEQFF,TGTGCCAGCAGTACCCGGGATTTAGATAGCGGGACGAACTACAATGAGCAGTTCTTC
-,TRBV6-5,TRBJ2-3,-,CASSSLRADTQYF,TGTGCCAGCAGTTCCCTCCGGGCAGATACGCAGTATTTT
-,TRBV4-1,TRBJ2-2,TRBD2,CASSQIYWASGGTGELFF,TGCGCCAGCAGCCAAATATATTGGGCTAGCGGTGGGACCGGGGAGCTGTTTTTT
-,TRBV7-9,TRBJ2-7,TRBD1,CASSLVDRDGEQYF,TGTGCCAGCAGCTTAGTAGACAGGGACGGCGAGCAGTACTTC
-,TRBV11-1,TRBJ1-2,-,CASGPGQRGYGYTF,TGTGCCAGCGGACCCGGGCAAAGGGGTTATGGCTACACCTTC
-,TRBV28,TRBJ1-5,-,CASNFRMGDQPQHF,TGTGCCAGCAATTTCCGTATGGGAGATCAGCCCCAGCATTTT
-,TRBV14,TRBJ1-1,-,CASSQEFGGRAEAFF,TGTGCCAGCAGCCAAGAGTTCGGCGGAAGGGCTGAAGCTTTCTTT
-,TRBV13,TRBJ1-2,-,CASSARGQGNYGYTF,TGTGCCAGCAGCGCCCGGGGCCAGGGAAACTATGGCTACACCTTC
-,TRBV7-3,TRBJ2-1,TRBD2,CASSSIGLAGAQQFF,TGTGCCAGCAGCTCCATTGGACTAGCGGGAGCTCAGCAGTTCTTC
-,TRBV11-2,TRBJ2-1,-,CASSFGYAGFMSYNEQFF,TGTGCCAGCAGCTTCGGCTACGCCGGTTTTATGTCCTACAATGAGCAGTTCTTC
-,TRBV11-3,TRBJ2-3,-,CASSLGREGGTDTQYF,TGTGCCAGCAGCCTTGGCCGGGAAGGGGGCACAGATACGCAGTATTTT
-,TRBV7-9,TRBJ2-7,TRBD1,CASSSTLTGDFYEQYF,TGTGCCAGCAGCTCAACCCTGACAGGGGACTTCTACGAGCAGTACTTC
once,TRBV27,TRBJ2-7,TRBD1,CASSSTGGAYEQYF,TGTGCCAGCAGTTCAACAGGGGGCGCTTACGAGCAGTACTTC
-,TRBV13,TRBJ1-2,-,CASSFGSEAYGYTF,TGTGCCAGCAGCTTCGGCTCCGAGGCCTATGGCTACACCTTC
-,TRBV29-1,TRBJ2-7,-,CSVWTHEQYF,TGCAGCGTGTGGACCCACGAGCAGTACTTC
-,TRBV7-9,TRBJ2-2,-,CASTHYRAPGELFF,TGTGCCAGCACCCATTACAGGGCTCCCGGGGAGCTGTTTTTT
-,TRBV27,TRBJ2-7,-,CASSLGNNYEQYF,TGTGCCAGCAGTTTGGGCAACAACTACGAGCAGTACTTC
once,TRBV5-5,TRBJ1-5,-,CASSPGQVLNQPQHF,TGTGCCAGCAGCCCTGGGCAGGTTCTCAATCAGCCCCAGCATTTT
-,TRBV27,TRBJ1-5,-,CASTPGGSNQPQHF,TGTGCCAGCACTCCGGGGGGAAGCAATCAGCCCCAGCATTTT
-,TRBV15,TRBJ1-2,-,CATSRSNSNYGYTF,TGTGCCACCAGCCGATCCAATTCCAACTATGGCTACACCTTC